Each of the 12 T cell receptor beta chains below was sequenced from the same sample in a study of blood T cell repertoires in COVID-19. This table comes from immunoSEQ multiplex PCR, and its TCRdb copy is limited to in-frame clones, with some not included. This sample has more than 95,000 clones, with roughly 91% found just once. The sample was peripheral blood. The receptors were sampled from a human donor in a cohort sampled during active COVID-19.

This clone has a handful of counts. J is TRBJ2-7 and V is TRBV6-5, with D unclear. The V end lost 1 base, the J end lost 6 bases, and 4 bases lay between the germline ends. Germline loops: CDR1 MNHEY, CDR2 SVGAGI. The CDR3 has 11 residues. CDR3 region: CASSYYGEQYF. The CDR3 coding sequence is TGTGCCAGCAGTTACTACGGCGAGCAGTACTTC.

The J gene is TRBJ1-1, the V gene TRBV7-6, with 7 nucleotides matching TRBD1. Germline CDR1 and CDR2: SGHVS and FNYEAQ. V dropped 1 base and J dropped 0; count of bases not matched to a gene: 5. This CDR3 spans 16 amino acids. CDR3 DNA sequence: TGTGCCAGCAGCTTAGGACAGGGCGGGGTGAACACTGAAGCTTTCTTT. Its protein product is CASSLGQGGVNTEAFF.

This chain links TRBV5-6 with TRBJ1-4; 9 bases match TRBD1. The trim removed 3 bases at V and 14 bases at J, leaving 5 bases unmatched. The V gene's germline CDR1 is SGHDT and CDR2 YYEEEE. The CDR3 covers 12 residues. CDR3: CASSYGTGYLFF. CDR3 nucleotides: TGTGCCAGCAGCTATGGGACAGGGTATCTGTTTTTT.

The gene calls are TRBV3-1 (or the pseudogene TRBV3-2) and TRBJ2-7, with D perhaps matching TRBD2 (6 bases). The CDR3 contains 18 residues. Germline V gene data show CDR1 as LGHDT and CDR2 as YNNKEL (reference sequence). V was pared by 3 bases and J by 7 bases, with 28 bases between. CDR3 sequence: CASSQGYYRDSLAVEQYF. In nucleotides, the CDR3 is TGTGCCAGCAGCCAGGGTTACTACCGGGACTCCCTCGCGGTTGAGCAGTACTTC.

This clone was recorded a few times. The chain employs TRBV2 and TRBJ2-7; D is possibly TRBD2 (6 bases). Trimming took 8 bases from V and 0 from J, leaving 17 bases between them. This CDR3 has 15 residues. Germline V gives CDR1 SNHLY, CDR2 FYNNEI. In nucleotides, the CDR3 is TGTGCCAGCTTCCCCGGGGGTGCGAGCTCCTACGAGCAGTACTTC. Residues: CASFPGGASSYEQYF.

The V and J genes are TRBV7-9 and TRBJ1-4, with 9 bases matching TRBD1. Germline CDR1 and CDR2: SEHNR and FQNEAQ (reference sequence). The ends lost 5 bases at V and 4 bases at J; junction bases unmatched: 2. The CDR3 contains 14 residues. CDR3 region: CASSRQGGNEKLFF. The CDR3 coding sequence is TGTGCCAGCAGCCGACAGGGGGGTAATGAAAAACTGTTTTTT.

The chain combines TRBV7-9 with TRBJ2-3; TRBD1 matches at 10 bases. The ends lost 4 bases at V and 5 bases at J; junction bases unmatched: 9. Germline V gene sequence: CDR1 SEHNR, CDR2 FQNEAQ (reference sequence). The CDR3 runs to 16 residues. The CDR3, as DNA: TGTGCCAGCAGCTCGAGGACAGGGGGTAGAGAAGATACGCAGTATTTT. This encodes CASSSRTGGREDTQYF.

The V call is TRBV6-4, the J call TRBJ2-3; D gene unclear. CDR3 length: 16 amino acids. Per the germline V gene, CDR1 is MRHNA and CDR2 is SNTAGT. Trimming cost V 0 bases and J 2 bases, with 12 bases left between them. CDR3 in DNA: TGTGCCAGCAGTGACTCGCTATCTTTTTACACAGATACGCAGTATTTT. Its translation: CASSDSLSFYTDTQYF.

The chain joins TRBV5-1 to TRBJ2-7; 8 bases are shared with TRBD2. V gave up 2 bases and J gave up 5 bases; unmatched junction bases: 3. CDR1 and CDR2 from the germline V gene are SGHRS and YFSETQ. This CDR3 contains 13 residues. The CDR3 region is CASSFGRGDEQYF. CDR3 nucleotide sequence: TGCGCCAGCAGCTTCGGGAGGGGAGACGAGCAGTACTTC.

About this clone: Other DNA sequences from this sample encode an identical CDR3 as well. The chain carries TRBV5-1 and TRBJ2-1; 7 bases are shared with TRBD1. Germline lookup yields CDR1 SGHRS and CDR2 YFSETQ. The CDR3 runs 14 residues. Trimming cost V 0 bases and J 3 bases; bases outside gene matches: 0. The CDR3 DNA sequence: TGCGCCAGCAGCTTGGGGGACAGCTACAATGAGCAGTTCTTC. This codes for CASSLGDSYNEQFF.

This clone showed up just once. The chain carries TRBV27 and TRBJ2-7, with D unclear. The CDR3 loop spans 13 amino acids. The germline V gene has CDR1 MNHEY and CDR2 SMNVEV (reference sequence). Trimming shortened V by 3 bases and J by 2 bases, and 8 bases separated the two germline ends. The CDR3 sequence is CASSFGRTYEQYF. In nucleotides, the CDR3 is TGTGCCAGCAGTTTTGGCAGGACCTACGAGCAGTACTTC.

The chain couples TRBV10-3 to TRBJ2-3; 14 bases fit TRBD2. The J segment lost 7 bases and the V segment lost 6 bases, leaving 9 bases of the junction unmatched. The CDR3 is 16 residues long. The germline gives CDR1 ENHRY, CDR2 SYGVKD. This chain's CDR3 is CAIRDTGTSGRNTQYF. CDR3 sequence (DNA): TGTGCCATCAGGGATACCGGGACTAGCGGGAGAAATACGCAGTATTTT.